Here is one TCR beta chain with its context. Assay: immunoSEQ multiplex PCR; the TCRdb copy retains only in-frame clones and omits some. The sample lists about 240,000 clones; around 89% were seen once. The source of the sample is a study of blood T cell repertoires in COVID-19. Overall study context: Spain, Italy and the United States supplied samples that represented acute and convalescent COVID-19. T cells, B-cell-depleted T cells, or PBMCs provided the cDNA or gDNA that served as material.

Individuals aged about 18 to 89 years were recruited from roughly 22 US areas. Clinical history as reported by participants underpinned cohort assignment. Germline CDR1 LGHNA, CDR2 YSLEER. V dropped 2 bases and J dropped 4; count of bases not matched to a gene: 4. The length of the CDR3 is 15 residues. This clonotype was sampled from a woman aged 25-40 years who had recovered from COVID-19. The genes are TRBV4-3 and TRBJ1-2, with 10 bases that match TRBD1. The material sequenced was PBMCs or T cells enriched from blood (not recorded which). The CDR3: CASSQRQGAVYGYTF. The CDR3, as DNA: TGCGCCAGCAGCCAAAGACAGGGGGCGGTCTATGGCTACACCTTC.